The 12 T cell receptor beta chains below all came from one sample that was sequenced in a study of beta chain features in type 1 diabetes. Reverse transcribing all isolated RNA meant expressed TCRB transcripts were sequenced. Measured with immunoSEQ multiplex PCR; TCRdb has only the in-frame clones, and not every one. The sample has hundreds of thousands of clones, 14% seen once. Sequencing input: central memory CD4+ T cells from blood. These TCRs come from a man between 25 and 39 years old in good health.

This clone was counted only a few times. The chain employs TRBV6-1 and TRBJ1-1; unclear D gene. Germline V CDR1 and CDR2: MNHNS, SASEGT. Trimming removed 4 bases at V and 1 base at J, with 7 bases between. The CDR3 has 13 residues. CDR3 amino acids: CASSASKNTEAFF. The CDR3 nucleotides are TGTGCCAGCAGTGCAAGTAAGAACACTGAAGCTTTCTTT.

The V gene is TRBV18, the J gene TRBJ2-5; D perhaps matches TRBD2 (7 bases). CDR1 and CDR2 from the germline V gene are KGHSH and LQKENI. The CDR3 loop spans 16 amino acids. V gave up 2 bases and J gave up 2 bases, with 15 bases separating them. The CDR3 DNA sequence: TGTGCCAGCTCACCATCGGCGAGGGGGGGACAAGAGACCCAGTACTTC. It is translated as CASSPSARGGQETQYF.

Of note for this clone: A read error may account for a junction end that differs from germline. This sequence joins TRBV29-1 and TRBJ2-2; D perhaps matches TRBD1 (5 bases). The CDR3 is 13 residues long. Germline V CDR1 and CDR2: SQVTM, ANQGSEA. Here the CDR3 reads CSVEAGYTGELFF. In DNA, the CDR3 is TGCAGCGTGGAAGCAGGGTACACCGGGGAGCTGTTTTTT.

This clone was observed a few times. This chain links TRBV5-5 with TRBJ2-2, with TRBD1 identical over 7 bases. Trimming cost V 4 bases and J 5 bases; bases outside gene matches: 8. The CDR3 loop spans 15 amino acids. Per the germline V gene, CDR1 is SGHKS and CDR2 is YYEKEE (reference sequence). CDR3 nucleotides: TGTGCCAGCAGCCCATGGGACAGTCCTACCGGGGAGCTGTTTTTT. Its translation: CASSPWDSPTGELFF.

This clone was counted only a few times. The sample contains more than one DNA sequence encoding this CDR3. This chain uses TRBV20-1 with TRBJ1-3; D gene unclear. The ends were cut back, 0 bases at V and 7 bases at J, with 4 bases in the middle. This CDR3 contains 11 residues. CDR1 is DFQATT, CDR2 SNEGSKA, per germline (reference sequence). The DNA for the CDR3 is TGCAGTGCTAGAGATCCCAACACCATATATTTT. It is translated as CSARDPNTIYF.

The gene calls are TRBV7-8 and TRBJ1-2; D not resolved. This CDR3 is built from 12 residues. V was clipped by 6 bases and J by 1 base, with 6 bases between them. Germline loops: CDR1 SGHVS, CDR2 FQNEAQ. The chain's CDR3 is CASSGRNYGYTF. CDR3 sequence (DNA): TGTGCCAGCAGTGGACGTAACTATGGCTACACCTTC.

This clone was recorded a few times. The CDR3: CASSLGAQLGADTQYF. As DNA, the CDR3 is TGTGCCAGCAGCTTAGGGGCACAGCTCGGGGCAGATACGCAGTATTTT. The chain has TRBV7-8 and TRBJ2-3; D might be TRBD2 (5 bases). CDR3 size: 16 residues. V lost 1 base, J lost 4 bases, and 15 bases lay in between. CDR1 SGHVS and CDR2 FQNEAQ come from the germline V gene.

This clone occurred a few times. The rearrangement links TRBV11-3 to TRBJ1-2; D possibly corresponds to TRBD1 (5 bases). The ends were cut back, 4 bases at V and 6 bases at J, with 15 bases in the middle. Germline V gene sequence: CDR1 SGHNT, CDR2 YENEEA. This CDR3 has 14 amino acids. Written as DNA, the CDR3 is TGTGCCAGCAGCTCTTTGCTTGGGGGAGATGGCTACACCTTC. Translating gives CASSSLLGGDGYTF.

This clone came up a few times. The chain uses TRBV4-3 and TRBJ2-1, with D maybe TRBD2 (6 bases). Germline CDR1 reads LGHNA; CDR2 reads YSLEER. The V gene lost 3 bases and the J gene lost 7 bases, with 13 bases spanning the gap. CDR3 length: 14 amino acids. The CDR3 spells CASSQRGQGNEQFF. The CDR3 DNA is TGCGCCAGCAGCCAGCGGGGCCAAGGAAATGAGCAGTTCTTC.

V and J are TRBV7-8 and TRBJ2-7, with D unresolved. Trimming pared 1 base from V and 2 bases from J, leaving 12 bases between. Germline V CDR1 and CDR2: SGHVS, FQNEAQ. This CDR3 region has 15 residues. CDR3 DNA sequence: TGTGCCAGCAGCTTAGTGGCTAGAGACCCCTACGAGCAGTACGTC. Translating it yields CASSLVARDPYEQYV.

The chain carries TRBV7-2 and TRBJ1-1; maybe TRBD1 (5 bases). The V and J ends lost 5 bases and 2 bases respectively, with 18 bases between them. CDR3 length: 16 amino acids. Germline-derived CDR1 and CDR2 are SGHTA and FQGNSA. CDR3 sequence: CASSPLLGRGNTEAFF. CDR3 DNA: TGTGCCAGCAGCCCCCTTTTGGGGCGGGGTAACACTGAAGCTTTCTTT.

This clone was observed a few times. The CDR3 sequence: CASSIAGTSGADTQYF. The CDR3 DNA follows: TGTGCCAGTAGTATTGCGGGGACTAGCGGGGCAGATACGCAGTATTTT. The chain uses TRBV19 and TRBJ2-3; 13 bases align to TRBD2. V shed 3 bases, J shed 4 bases, and the junction held 4 bases outside the gene matches. The CDR3 consists of 16 residues. Germline V gives CDR1 LNHDA, CDR2 SQIVND (reference sequence).